This TCR beta chain originates from a study of metastatic and nonmetastatic thyroid tumors. Overall study: A comparison of repertoires was made across blood and tumor or nodule tissue from malignant and benign thyroid patients.

In the authors' workflow: The study's classifier, a distant-metastasis tool for papillary thyroid cancer, was built using CDR3 differences across clinicopathological groups. With MiXCR, TCRdb reprocessed the PCR reads. TCRdb's processing, not the authors' own work, is the source of the V and J calls. The table includes tens of thousands of clones, around an eighth detected once. Study results and limitations: It was reported that TCR beta diversity was significantly higher in malignant thyroid tumors than benign nodules, in blood and tumor.

Each patient came to thyroid surgery without any prior treatment (of any kind). This clone was observed a single time. Antigen specificity is unknown. The CDR3 length is 14 residues. The V and J ends lost 6 bases and 1 base, in that order; junction bases with no gene match: 7. From germline, CDR1 is DFQATT and CDR2 SNEGSKA (reference sequence). The material sequenced was tumor tissue. The gene calls are TRBV20-1 and TRBJ1-1; 8 bases fit TRBD1. This receptor was identified in a female donor with papillary thyroid cancer or a benign thyroid nodule (not recorded which). Some clones in this sample may be carry-over from other donors' samples. CDR3 DNA sequence: TGCAGTGCCTTAACAGGGGGGTCGAACACTGAAGCTTTCTTT. This encodes CSALTGGSNTEAFF.